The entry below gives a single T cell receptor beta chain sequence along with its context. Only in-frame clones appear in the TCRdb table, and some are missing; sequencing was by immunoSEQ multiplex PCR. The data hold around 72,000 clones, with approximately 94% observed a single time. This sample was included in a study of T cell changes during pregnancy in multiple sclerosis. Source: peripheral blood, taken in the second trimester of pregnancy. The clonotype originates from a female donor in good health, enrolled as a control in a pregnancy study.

The CDR3: CASSFRLALKEETQYF. The CDR3 DNA sequence: TGCGCCAGCAGCTTCCGACTAGCCTTGAAGGAAGAGACCCAGTACTTC. The chain has TRBV5-1 and TRBJ2-5, with TRBD2 matching 7 bases. This CDR3 spans 16 amino acids. With 2 bases clipped from V and 3 bases from J, the junction kept 10 bases outside the gene matches. Looked up from germline, CDR1 is SGHRS and CDR2 is YFSETQ.